The rows below give T cell receptor beta chains drawn from one sample of a study of blood T cells in healthy people across ages. TCRdb passed the 5' RACE reads through MiXCR, listing each CDR3 protein once. In the table there are 1.5 million to 2 million distinct CDR3 sequences, 28% of which are singletons. The sequencing input was blood. These receptor sequences come from a woman in her 30s in good health. Each CDR3 is given with its conserved first and last residue. Each record gives: D gene, J gene, clone size, V gene, CDR3 DNA, CDR3 protein. A D gene is named only where the DNA matches it firmly. The listing skips clone size in some rows; elsewhere it reads once, few, many or a size class.

TRBD1 | TRBJ1-5 | . | TRBV6-1 | TGTGCCAGCAGTGAAGCGGACAGGGGCCATCAGCCCCAGCATTTT | CASSEADRGHQPQHF
. | TRBJ1-1 | . | TRBV3-1 | TGTGCCAGCAGCCAAGGTTGGGACGCCACTGAAGCTTTCTTT | CASSQGWDATEAFF
TRBD2 | TRBJ2-1 | . | TRBV3-1 | TGTGCCAGCAGCCCCCCCAAAGGACTAGCGGGGGGATACTCCTACAATGAGCAGTTCTTC | CASSPPKGLAGGYSYNEQFF
. | TRBJ2-1 | few | TRBV15 | TGTGCCACCAGCAGAGACTTCGACCTTCCCTCCTACAATGAGCAGTTCTTC | CATSRDFDLPSYNEQFF
. | TRBJ1-1 | few | TRBV7-9 | TGTGCCAGCAGCTTAGGCGGGGGTCTAATCACTGAAGCTTTCTTT | CASSLGGGLITEAFF
. | TRBJ2-3 | . | TRBV7-9 | TGTGCCAGCAGCTCCATCGGACGGGACACAGATACGCAGTATTTT | CASSSIGRDTDTQYF
. | TRBJ2-1 | few | TRBV12-3/TRBV12-4 | TGTGCCAGCGCACACTATGAGCAGTTCTTC | CASAHYEQFF
TRBD1 | TRBJ2-6 | few | TRBV29-1 | TGCAGCGCTGGGACAGGGAGGACCGTCCTGACTTTC | CSAGTGRTVLTF
TRBD2 | TRBJ2-3 | . | TRBV5-1 | TGCGCCAGCAGCTTGGCTAGCGGGACCTCAGATACGCAGTATTTT | CASSLASGTSDTQYF
TRBD1 | TRBJ1-2 | few | TRBV7-2 | TGTGCCAGCAGCTTAGAAAGGGACAGGGGGCCTGGCTACACCTTC | CASSLERDRGPGYTF
TRBD2 | TRBJ2-5 | . | TRBV28 | TGTGCCAGCAGTTTACGCGGGGGGACGTACCAAGAGACCCAGTACTTC | CASSLRGGTYQETQYF
TRBD2 | TRBJ2-1 | . | TRBV6-1 | TGTGCCAGCAGAGCCGGGACTAGCGGGGGGGTCTCCTACAATGAGCAGTTCTTC | CASRAGTSGGVSYNEQFF
. | TRBJ1-6 | few | TRBV6-6 | TGTGCCAGCAGTCCCAAACTGGGGAGATATAATTCACCCCTCCACTTT | CASSPKLGRYNSPLHF
. | TRBJ2-7 | . | TRBV10-3 | TGTGCCATCAGTGAGCCCGACGAGAGCGGGTACGAGCAGTACTTC | CAISEPDESGYEQYF
. | TRBJ1-2 | . | TRBV6-5 | TGTGCCAGCAGTAGGGGAGCGGCCGGCGGCTACACCTTC | CASSRGAAGGYTF
TRBD2 | TRBJ2-7 | . | TRBV13 | TGTGCCAGCAGCCCCGGGACTAGCGGGAGGTTCTACGAGCAGTACTTC | CASSPGTSGRFYEQYF
. | TRBJ2-2 | once | TRBV28 | TGTGCCAGCAGTCCCCGCCCGGGTAGGGGCACCGGGGAGCTGTTTTTT | CASSPRPGRGTGELFF
TRBD1 | TRBJ1-1 | . | TRBV29-1 | TGCAGCGTTGCGCAGGGGGTGAGGAACACTGAAGCTTTCTTT | CSVAQGVRNTEAFF
. | TRBJ1-5 | few | TRBV24-1 | TGTGCCACCAGTGTAGGGGGTAGCAATCAGCCCCAGCATTTT | CATSVGGSNQPQHF
. | TRBJ1-1 | . | TRBV7-2 | TGTGCCAGCAGCCAGCGAGATTGGGACACTGAAGCTTTCTTT | CASSQRDWDTEAFF
. | TRBJ2-7 | many | TRBV29-1 | TGCAGCGTAGCCTCTAATTTATTGGGGGCTCAGTACTTC | CSVASNLLGAQYF
. | TRBJ2-1 | few | TRBV5-1 | TGCGCCAGCAGCTTGGCTCCGCGGAATGGGTACAATGAGCAGTTCTTC | CASSLAPRNGYNEQFF
. | TRBJ2-3 | few | TRBV5-1 | TGCGCCAGCAGAGCGGCACTTAGCACAGATACGCAGTATTTT | CASRAALSTDTQYF
. | TRBJ1-2 | many | TRBV12-3/TRBV12-4 | TGTGCCAGCAGTTCGGGATCTGAGTATGGCTACACCTTC | CASSSGSEYGYTF
. | TRBJ2-1 | . | TRBV30 | TGTGCCTGGAGTGGCGGGACTCCCGGGAATGAGCAGTTCTTC | CAWSGGTPGNEQFF
. | TRBJ1-1 | many | TRBV13 | TGTGCCAGCAGCTTTGGTTCGAACACTGAAGCTTTCTTT | CASSFGSNTEAFF
TRBD1 | TRBJ1-2 | . | TRBV9 | TGTGCCAGCAGCGTAGCTCTTCGGGACAGGGGCGAATCTAACTATGGCTACACCTTC | CASSVALRDRGESNYGYTF